Following are 4 T cell receptor beta chains from one sample sequenced in a study of OX40 agonist ivuxolimab in advanced cancers. The repertoire was sequenced with immunoSEQ multiplex PCR; TCRdb's copy has only in-frame clones and lacks some. Here the sample spans some 62,000 clones, 92% being singletons. The sequences come from CD4+ or CD8+ T cells sorted from blood, collected in a trial of the OX40 agonist ivuxolimab. Receptors were obtained from an adult with an advanced solid tumor such as melanoma, head and neck, liver or kidney cancer.

The chain uses TRBV5-8 and TRBJ2-5; TRBD1 aligns across 10 bases. J was trimmed by 4 bases and V by 0 bases; bases with no gene match: 3. The CDR3 sequence is 15 residues long. Germline V lookup: CDR1 SGHTS, CDR2 YDEGEE. Here the CDR3 reads CASSLGQGASETQYF. As DNA, the CDR3 is TGTGCCAGCAGCTTGGGACAGGGGGCGTCAGAGACCCAGTACTTC.

The chain has TRBV2 and TRBJ1-4; D unclear. The CDR3 spans 14 residues. V was trimmed by 4 bases and J by 3 bases, leaving 9 bases between them. CDR1 is SNHLY, CDR2 FYNNEI, per germline. CDR3 in DNA: TGTGCCAGCAGTGGGCCCGCAGCTAATGAAAAACTGTTTTTT. It translates to CASSGPAANEKLFF.

This clone has just one count. The chain is built from TRBV7-8 and TRBJ2-1; 9 nucleotides agree with TRBD1. Per germline, CDR1 SGHVS and CDR2 FQNEAQ. CDR3 length: 18 residues. Trimming took 5 bases from V and 4 from J; bases not matched to a gene: 15. The CDR3 DNA follows: TGTGCCAGCAGCCAAGACGTCAACAGGGGGCAAAATTACAATGAGCAGTTCTTC. This codes for CASSQDVNRGQNYNEQFF.

This sequence joins TRBV5-1 and TRBJ1-1; 7 bases match TRBD1. V lost 4 bases, J lost 0 bases, and 3 bases stayed unmatched. This CDR3 is 14 amino acids long. Germline CDR1 is SGHRS and CDR2 is YFSETQ. The CDR3 loop is CASSTGDLNTEAFF. The CDR3 nucleotides are TGCGCCAGCAGCACAGGGGATTTGAACACTGAAGCTTTCTTT.